This T cell receptor beta chain was recovered during a study of T cells after posttransplantation cyclophosphamide. The study, taken as a whole, reports: Blood and skin or GI T cell repertoires showed limited TRB overlap.

Assay used: immunoSEQ multiplex PCR; TCRdb lists only in-frame clones, some missing. The repertoire consists of roughly 49,000 clones, none detected only once. At least ten counts were recorded for this clone. The antigen remains undetermined. This sequence was found in a man aged 40-50 years in good health, CMV-negative, and a related stem cell transplant donor. Source material: PBMCs.

CDR3 amino acids: CAWSVPGGNIQYF. Written as DNA, the CDR3 is TGTGCCTGGAGTGTGCCGGGAGGAAACATTCAGTACTTC. This rearrangement joins TRBV30 to TRBJ2-4; TRBD2 matches 7 bases. V shed 0 bases and J 6 bases; nucleotides not matched to a gene: 2. CDR3 length: 13 residues. CDR1 and CDR2 (germline): GTSNPN, SVGIG (reference sequence).